This is a list of T cell receptor beta chains from one sample in a study of shared clonotypes between healthy human individuals. This table comes from immunoSEQ multiplex PCR, and its TCRdb copy is limited to in-frame clones, with some not included. In the table there are under 1,900,000 clones, 98% of which are singletons. Sample: naive CD4+ T cells sorted from blood. These receptors originate from a man younger than 40 in good health. Each CDR3 is given with its conserved first and last residue. A D gene is named only where the DNA matches it firmly. The listing skips clone size in some rows; elsewhere it reads once, few, many or a size class.

CASSTTSRNTGELFF | TGCGCCAGCAGTACGACTAGCAGGAACACCGGGGAGCTGTTTTTT | TRBJ2-2 | TRBV10-1 | TRBD2 | NA
CASSLWDRGYEQYF | TGTGCCAGCAGCCTCTGGGACAGGGGCTACGAGCAGTACTTC | TRBJ2-7 | TRBV5-6 | TRBD1 | NA
CASSEALRSSYNEQFF | TGTGCCAGCAGTGAAGCGCTTCGTAGCTCCTACAATGAGCAGTTCTTC | TRBJ2-1 | TRBV2 | NA | NA
CASSILGQPQHF | TGTGCCAGTAGTATACTGGGTCAGCCCCAGCATTTT | TRBJ1-5 | TRBV19 | NA | NA
CAISENLAGGMDTQYF | TGTGCCATCAGTGAAAACCTAGCGGGGGGTATGGATACGCAGTATTTT | TRBJ2-3 | TRBV10-3 | TRBD2 | NA
CASSFSGGPIDTQYF | TGTGCCAGCAGCTTCTCGGGAGGGCCTATAGATACGCAGTATTTT | TRBJ2-3 | TRBV11-3 | TRBD2 | NA
CASSLGGQGRIQPQHF | TGTGCCAGCAGTTTGGGGGGCCAGGGGAGGATTCAGCCCCAGCATTTT | TRBJ1-5 | TRBV28 | NA | NA
CASSPPGGGYTEAFF | TGTGCCAGCAGCCCCCCCGGGGGGGGTTACACTGAAGCTTTCTTT | TRBJ1-1 | TRBV9 | NA | NA
CASSTGLAGGETQYF | TGTGCCAGCAGCACAGGACTAGCGGGAGGAGAGACCCAGTACTTC | TRBJ2-5 | TRBV9 | TRBD2 | NA
CSASQLVNTEAFF | TGCAGCGCAAGTCAGCTTGTGAACACTGAAGCTTTCTTT | TRBJ1-1 | TRBV29-1 | NA | few
CASSPPVVRGNNYGYTF | TGTGCCAGCAGCCCCCCAGTGGTGCGGGGTAATAACTATGGCTACACCTTC | TRBJ1-2 | TRBV16 | NA | NA